These 5 T cell receptor beta chains came from one sample sequenced in a study of OX40 agonist ivuxolimab in advanced cancers. This table comes from immunoSEQ multiplex PCR, and its TCRdb copy is limited to in-frame clones, with some not included. Of 30,000 or so clones in the sample, around 82% were seen once. This sample comprised CD4+ or CD8+ T cells sorted from blood, obtained in a trial of the OX40 agonist ivuxolimab. These receptors all stem from an adult with an advanced solid tumor such as melanoma, head and neck, liver or kidney cancer.

This clone was counted once. The chain is built from TRBV9 and TRBJ2-3; 8 bases match TRBD2. Germline V gene sequence: CDR1 SGDLS, CDR2 YYNGEE. The junction had 2 bases not matched to a gene; V was cut back by 5 bases and J by 0 bases. The CDR3 has 14 residues. The CDR3 nucleotides are TGTGCCAGCAGTCTAGCGGGTAGCACAGATACGCAGTATTTT. Protein sequence: CASSLAGSTDTQYF.

This chain joins TRBV4-2 and TRBJ2-7; 10 bases align to TRBD1. V lost 0 bases and J lost 3; bases outside the gene matches: 5. The V gene's germline CDR1 is LGHNA and CDR2 YNFKEQ. The CDR3 spans 16 residues. CDR3 loop: CASSQDTGQGIYEQYF. The DNA for the CDR3 is TGTGCCAGCAGCCAAGACACGGGACAGGGGATCTACGAGCAGTACTTC.

The rearrangement uses TRBV19 and TRBJ2-7; tentatively, D is TRBD1 or TRBD2 (6 bases each). This CDR3 is 13 amino acids long. V gave up 3 bases and J gave up 5 bases, with 11 bases separating them. The germline V gene encodes CDR1 LNHDA and CDR2 SQIVND (reference sequence). The DNA for the CDR3 is TGTGCCAGTAGTATCGGGGGCGCGGACGAGCAGTACTTC. The encoded protein is CASSIGGADEQYF.

This clone turned up a few times. V usage is TRBV7-2 and J usage is TRBJ2-7, with 8 bases matching TRBD1. This CDR3 has 19 residues. The germline V gene has CDR1 SGHTA and CDR2 FQGNSA. Trimming took 0 bases from V and 3 from J; bases not matched to a gene: 16. The CDR3: CASSLAGRKGQGYLYEQYF. The CDR3 DNA sequence: TGTGCCAGCAGCTTAGCGGGGCGGAAAGGACAGGGTTACCTCTACGAGCAGTACTTC. Variable domain in full (rest from reference TRBV7-2 and TRBJ2-7): GAGVSQSPSNKVTEKGKDVELRCDPISGHTALYWYRQSLGQGLEFLIYFQGNSAPDKSGLPSDRFSAERTGGSVSTLTIQRTQQEDSAVYLCASSLAGRKGQGYLYEQYFGPGTRLTVT.

The chain couples TRBV7-9 to TRBJ2-7, with 8 bases aligning to TRBD2. CDR1 is SEHNR, CDR2 FQNEAQ, per germline (reference sequence). The CDR3 loop spans 15 amino acids. J was trimmed by 0 bases and V by 5 bases; bases with no gene match: 6. DNA for the CDR3: TGTGCCAGCAGCCACCCACTAGCGGCCTCCTACGAGCAGTACTTC. Translating it yields CASSHPLAASYEQYF.